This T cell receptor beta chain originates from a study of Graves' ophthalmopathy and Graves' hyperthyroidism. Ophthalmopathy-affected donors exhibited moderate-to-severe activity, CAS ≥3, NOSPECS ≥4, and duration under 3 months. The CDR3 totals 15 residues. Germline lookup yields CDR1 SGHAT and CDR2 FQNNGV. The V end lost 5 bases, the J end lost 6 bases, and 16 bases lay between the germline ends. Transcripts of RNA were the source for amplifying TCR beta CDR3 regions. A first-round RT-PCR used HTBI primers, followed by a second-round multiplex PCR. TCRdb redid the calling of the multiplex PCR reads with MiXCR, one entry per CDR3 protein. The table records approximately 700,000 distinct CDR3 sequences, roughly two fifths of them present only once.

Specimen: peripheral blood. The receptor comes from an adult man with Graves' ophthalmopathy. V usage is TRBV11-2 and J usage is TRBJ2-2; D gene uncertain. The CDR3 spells CASSAVGGGAGELFF. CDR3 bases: TGTGCCAGCAGCGCGGTCGGTGGCGGAGCCGGGGAGCTGTTTTTT.